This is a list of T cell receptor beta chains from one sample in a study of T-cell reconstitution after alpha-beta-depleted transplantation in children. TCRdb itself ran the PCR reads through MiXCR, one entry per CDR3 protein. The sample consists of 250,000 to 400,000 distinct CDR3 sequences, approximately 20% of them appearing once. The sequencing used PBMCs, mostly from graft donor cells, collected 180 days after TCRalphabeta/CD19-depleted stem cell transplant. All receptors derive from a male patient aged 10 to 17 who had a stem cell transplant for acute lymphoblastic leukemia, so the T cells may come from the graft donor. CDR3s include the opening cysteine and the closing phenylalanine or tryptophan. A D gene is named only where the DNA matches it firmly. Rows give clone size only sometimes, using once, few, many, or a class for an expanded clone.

cdr3_nt: TGTGCCAGCAGCTTCCCACTATCTAGCCCCGCTAGCACAGATACGCAGTATTTT; cdr3_aa: CASSFPLSSPASTDTQYF; v_call: TRBV5-5; d_call: -; j_call: TRBJ2-3; clone_size: -
cdr3_nt: TGTGCCAGCAGTGTTTGGGGACAGGGGTCGAACATTCAGTACTTC; cdr3_aa: CASSVWGQGSNIQYF; v_call: TRBV27; d_call: TRBD1; j_call: TRBJ2-4; clone_size: -
cdr3_nt: TGTGCCAGCAGCTTGGGACTAGTTTACAATGAGCAGTTCTTC; cdr3_aa: CASSLGLVYNEQFF; v_call: TRBV5-6; d_call: -; j_call: TRBJ2-1; clone_size: -
cdr3_nt: TGTGCCAGCGACCCAACAGGCCGCACAGATACGCAGTATTTT; cdr3_aa: CASDPTGRTDTQYF; v_call: TRBV7-2; d_call: -; j_call: TRBJ2-3; clone_size: few
cdr3_nt: TGCGCCAGCAGCCAGGTCTCTAGCACCGCGAACACCGGGGAGCTGTTTTTT; cdr3_aa: CASSQVSSTANTGELFF; v_call: TRBV4-1; d_call: -; j_call: TRBJ2-2; clone_size: few
cdr3_nt: TGTGCCAGCAGCTCGCTGAGATCTGGGGCCAACGTCCTGACTTTC; cdr3_aa: CASSSLRSGANVLTF; v_call: TRBV7-3; d_call: -; j_call: TRBJ2-6; clone_size: few
cdr3_nt: TGCAGCTTCTGGGCCTCACCGGGCACTGAAGCTTTCTTT; cdr3_aa: CSFWASPGTEAFF; v_call: TRBV29-1; d_call: -; j_call: TRBJ1-1; clone_size: few
cdr3_nt: TGCAGTGCTAGAGTAGACAGAGAACCCTATGGCTACACCTTC; cdr3_aa: CSARVDREPYGYTF; v_call: TRBV20-1; d_call: -; j_call: TRBJ1-2; clone_size: few
cdr3_nt: TGTGCCATCAGTGAGCCGGGTATAGGTCCGGAGCAGTACTTC; cdr3_aa: CAISEPGIGPEQYF; v_call: TRBV10-3; d_call: -; j_call: TRBJ2-7; clone_size: many
cdr3_nt: TGCGCCAGCAACACTCTAGCGGGAGCGGGAGAGACCCAGTACTTC; cdr3_aa: CASNTLAGAGETQYF; v_call: TRBV5-1; d_call: TRBD2; j_call: TRBJ2-5; clone_size: few
cdr3_nt: TGCGCCAGCAGCCGACCGCAGGATTCCTCTGGAAACACCATATATTTT; cdr3_aa: CASSRPQDSSGNTIYF; v_call: TRBV5-1; d_call: -; j_call: TRBJ1-3; clone_size: -
cdr3_nt: TGTGCCAGTAGTAGTAGAATCCGGAATGAGCAGTTCTTC; cdr3_aa: CASSSRIRNEQFF; v_call: TRBV19; d_call: -; j_call: TRBJ2-1; clone_size: -
cdr3_nt: TGTGCCAGCAGCTTAAGCCCGACAACTTTCACAGATACGCAGTATTTT; cdr3_aa: CASSLSPTTFTDTQYF; v_call: TRBV7-3; d_call: -; j_call: TRBJ2-3; clone_size: few
cdr3_nt: TGCGCCAGCAGCTTGGGGACAGTTGGAAACACCATATATTTT; cdr3_aa: CASSLGTVGNTIYF; v_call: TRBV5-1; d_call: -; j_call: TRBJ1-3; clone_size: -
cdr3_nt: TGCGCCAGCAGACCTCCTAGGCGGGGAAACAATGAGCAGTTCTTC; cdr3_aa: CASRPPRRGNNEQFF; v_call: TRBV5-1; d_call: -; j_call: TRBJ2-1; clone_size: few
cdr3_nt: TGTGCCAGCAGCTTAACGACCGGGACTAGCGGCCCCACCGGGGAGCTGTTTTTT; cdr3_aa: CASSLTTGTSGPTGELFF; v_call: TRBV7-3; d_call: TRBD2; j_call: TRBJ2-2; clone_size: once
cdr3_nt: TGTGCCAGCAGTTTGGCGTCGAAAGAGACCCAGTACTTC; cdr3_aa: CASSLASKETQYF; v_call: TRBV12-3/TRBV12-4; d_call: -; j_call: TRBJ2-5; clone_size: few
cdr3_nt: TGCAGTGCAAATCCCGGACTGCCTCACCCGTACTTC; cdr3_aa: CSANPGLPHPYF; v_call: TRBV20-1; d_call: -; j_call: TRBJ2-4; clone_size: few
cdr3_nt: TGCGCCAGCAGCTTCCGCGACGCTCCCTATAATTCACCCCTCCACTTT; cdr3_aa: CASSFRDAPYNSPLHF; v_call: TRBV5-1; d_call: -; j_call: TRBJ1-6; clone_size: -
cdr3_nt: TGCAGTGCTTTCCGACAGCTCAATCAGCCCCAGCATTTT; cdr3_aa: CSAFRQLNQPQHF; v_call: TRBV20-1; d_call: -; j_call: TRBJ1-5; clone_size: once
cdr3_nt: TGCGCCAGCAGCCAATCTAGCTGGAATGTAGGCTACGAGCAGTACTTC; cdr3_aa: CASSQSSWNVGYEQYF; v_call: TRBV4-1; d_call: -; j_call: TRBJ2-7; clone_size: -
cdr3_nt: TGCAGTGCTAGAGATAGGGGGGAGACCCAGTACTTC; cdr3_aa: CSARDRGETQYF; v_call: TRBV20-1; d_call: -; j_call: TRBJ2-5; clone_size: -
cdr3_nt: TGTGCCAGCAGCTTAAAATACGAGCAGTACTTC; cdr3_aa: CASSLKYEQYF; v_call: TRBV7-9; d_call: -; j_call: TRBJ2-7; clone_size: -
cdr3_nt: TGCAGTGCTAGGGCACCCGGACTAGCGGGACCCTTCTACGAGCAGTACTTC; cdr3_aa: CSARAPGLAGPFYEQYF; v_call: TRBV20-1; d_call: TRBD2; j_call: TRBJ2-7; clone_size: -
cdr3_nt: TGTGCCAGCAGCCGAGGACTAGCGGTCTACGAGCAGTACTTC; cdr3_aa: CASSRGLAVYEQYF; v_call: TRBV7-2; d_call: TRBD2; j_call: TRBJ2-7; clone_size: -
cdr3_nt: TGCAGCGTGAGGGGCTCCTACGAGCAGTACTTC; cdr3_aa: CSVRGSYEQYF; v_call: TRBV29-1; d_call: -; j_call: TRBJ2-7; clone_size: -
cdr3_nt: TGCAGTGCTAGAAACCGCGGCACCTACGAGCAGTACTTC; cdr3_aa: CSARNRGTYEQYF; v_call: TRBV20-1; d_call: -; j_call: TRBJ2-7; clone_size: -
cdr3_nt: TGCAGTGCTAGCCCCCCCTTACTAGCGGGAGTCGAGACCCAGTACTTC; cdr3_aa: CSASPPLLAGVETQYF; v_call: TRBV20-1; d_call: TRBD2; j_call: TRBJ2-5; clone_size: -
cdr3_nt: TGTGCCAGCAGCTCCGACGAGCGGGGGTCCTACGAGCAGTACTTC; cdr3_aa: CASSSDERGSYEQYF; v_call: TRBV7-2; d_call: TRBD2; j_call: TRBJ2-7; clone_size: -
cdr3_nt: TGCAGCGTTTCCTCTAGCGGTGAGACGAAGCAGTACTTC; cdr3_aa: CSVSSSGETKQYF; v_call: TRBV29-1; d_call: TRBD2; j_call: TRBJ2-7; clone_size: few
cdr3_nt: TGTGCCAGCAGCCGCCGGGGACTAGCGGGACGGTACGAGCAGTACTTC; cdr3_aa: CASSRRGLAGRYEQYF; v_call: TRBV6-1; d_call: TRBD2; j_call: TRBJ2-7; clone_size: -
cdr3_nt: TGCGCCAGCAGCCCCACCGGGACGCCAAGTTCGTACTTC; cdr3_aa: CASSPTGTPSSYF; v_call: TRBV5-1; d_call: -; j_call: TRBJ2-7; clone_size: -
cdr3_nt: TGTGCCAGCAGTGAACAGGGTAACATGAACACTGAAGCTTTCTTT; cdr3_aa: CASSEQGNMNTEAFF; v_call: TRBV2; d_call: -; j_call: TRBJ1-1; clone_size: -
cdr3_nt: TGTGCCAGCAGCTTAGGACCATCTCCCGTCTACGAGCAGTACTTC; cdr3_aa: CASSLGPSPVYEQYF; v_call: TRBV7-3; d_call: -; j_call: TRBJ2-7; clone_size: few
cdr3_nt: TGCGCCAGCAGCTCTGACAGGGGTCAGTACAATGAGCAGTTCTTC; cdr3_aa: CASSSDRGQYNEQFF; v_call: TRBV5-1; d_call: TRBD1; j_call: TRBJ2-1; clone_size: few
cdr3_nt: TGCGCCAGCAGCTTCGGACAGGCGACCCTTAATGAAAAACTGTTTTTT; cdr3_aa: CASSFGQATLNEKLFF; v_call: TRBV5-1; d_call: TRBD1; j_call: TRBJ1-4; clone_size: -